The clone carrying this TCR beta chain was seen at least ten times. This sample is part of a study of T-cell reconstitution after alpha-beta-depleted transplantation in children. Unique molecular identifiers were built into the TCRbeta library. TCRdb processed the PCR reads anew with MiXCR; each CDR3 protein has one entry. The data contain about 360,000 distinct CDR3 sequences, about 14% of them singletons. The V gene lost 5 bases and the J gene lost 6 bases, with 16 bases spanning the gap. Germline values: CDR1 DFQATT, CDR2 SNEGSKA (reference sequence). The CDR3 consists of 13 residues. The sample was PBMCs, taken from the stem cell graft. The chain recombines TRBV20-1 with TRBJ1-1; weak D call: TRBD1 (5 bases). This clonotype was obtained from a human donor who donated a stem cell graft to a child with Fanconi anemia. CDR3 in amino acids: CSAASPRGPEAFF. The CDR3 nucleotides read TGCAGTGCTGCCTCCCCACGGGGACCTGAAGCTTTCTTT.